Listed below are T cell receptor beta chains from one sample, sequenced in a study of T cell responses to AZD1222 COVID-19 vaccine. Libraries were prepared by immunoSEQ multiplex PCR; TCRdb keeps only in-frame clonotypes and omits some of them. The table has some 150,000 clones, about 92% seen once. Here the sequenced sample was peripheral blood, taken 28 days after the second AZD1222 dose. The receptors here all came from an adult who received the AZD1222 COVID-19 vaccine. Each CDR3 is given with its conserved first and last residue. D genes are given only for firm matches. Not every row has a clone size; where given, it reads once, few, many or a size class.

>17|NA|NA|TRBV5-1|TRBJ2-2
TGCGCCAGCAGCTTGGACCGGATAGCGCGATCGACCGGGGAGCTGTTTTTT
CASSLDRIARSTGELFF
>14|NA|NA|TRBV18|TRBJ2-5
TGTGCCAGCTCACCACCGCCGATTTCGGAGACCCAGTACTTC
CASSPPPISETQYF
>13|NA|NA|TRBV10-3|TRBJ1-2
TGTGCCATCAGTGGCTGGGTGGGTAGAGGCTACACCTTC
CAISGWVGRGYTF
>16|TRBD1|NA|TRBV7-2|TRBJ1-6
TGTGCCAGCAGACGGACAGGGGACTCCTATAATTCACCCCTCCACTTT
CASRRTGDSYNSPLHF
>13|TRBD1|NA|TRBV24-1|TRBJ2-1
TGTGCCACCAGTGATCCAGACAGGGATGAGCAGTTCTTC
CATSDPDRDEQFF
>12|NA|NA|TRBV7-9|TRBJ1-1
TGTGCCAGCAGCTTAGAAGCTCCTGAAGCTTTCTTT
CASSLEAPEAFF
>14|NA|NA|TRBV9|TRBJ1-1
TGTGCCAGCAGCGTAGTTGGGGGAAACACTGAAGCTTTCTTT
CASSVVGGNTEAFF
>11|NA|NA|TRBV3-1/TRBV3-2|TRBJ2-7
TGTGCCAGCAGCCAAGCCTACGAGCAGTACTTC
CASSQAYEQYF
>11|TRBD1|NA|TRBV29-1|TRBJ2-5
TGCAGCGTTAGGACAGGGGGGACCCAGTACTTC
CSVRTGGTQYF
>17|TRBD2|NA|TRBV5-1|TRBJ2-1
TGCGCCAGCAGCTTTTTCGGACTAGCGGGAGGGTGGAATGAGCAGTTCTTC
CASSFFGLAGGWNEQFF
>12|NA|NA|TRBV3-1/TRBV3-2|TRBJ2-7
TGTGCCAGCAGCCAAGATCCCTACGAGCAGTACTTC
CASSQDPYEQYF
>14|NA|few|TRBV27|TRBJ2-7
TGTGCCAGCAGTTCCCTAGCGAAACCTTACGAGCAGTACTTC
CASSSLAKPYEQYF
>12|NA|NA|TRBV6-1|TRBJ1-1
TGTGCCAGCAGTGATTGGTACACTGAAGCTTTCTTT
CASSDWYTEAFF
>12|NA|NA|TRBV29-1|TRBJ1-5
TGCAGCGTGCAGACAGGCGATCAGCCCCAGCATTTT
CSVQTGDQPQHF
>12|NA|NA|TRBV7-8|TRBJ2-1
TGTGCCAGCAGCCCACGGCACAATGAGCAGTTCTTC
CASSPRHNEQFF
>16|TRBD1|NA|TRBV6-2/TRBV6-3|TRBJ2-1
TGTGCCAGCAGCCCCGTCGACAGGGTGGGTTACAATGAGCAGTTCTTC
CASSPVDRVGYNEQFF
>15|NA|NA|TRBV6-5|TRBJ1-6
TGTGCCAGCAGTCTCACAGTACCTTCTAATTCACCCCTCCACTTT
CASSLTVPSNSPLHF
>13|NA|NA|TRBV27|TRBJ1-1
TGTGCCAGCAGTTTACAGGAGGACACTGAAGCTTTCTTT
CASSLQEDTEAFF
>16|NA|NA|TRBV18|TRBJ2-1
TGTGCCAGCTCACCGAGTGGTACAGTCCTCTACAATGAGCAGTTCTTC
CASSPSGTVLYNEQFF
>16|TRBD1|NA|TRBV7-8|TRBJ2-5
TGTGCCAGCAGCGCTGGACAGGTGCAGTACCAAGAGACCCAGTACTTC
CASSAGQVQYQETQYF
>18|NA|NA|TRBV13|TRBJ2-1
TGTGCCAGCAGCTTAGAGATCAGCCCGGACTTCTCCTACAATGAGCAGTTCTTC
CASSLEISPDFSYNEQFF
>15|NA|once|TRBV7-9|TRBJ2-7
TGTGCCAGCAGCGGCAGCTGGGGGTCTGGGGACGAGCAGTACTTC
CASSGSWGSGDEQYF
>15|TRBD2|NA|TRBV2|TRBJ2-3
TGTGCCAGCAGGTTTGAACTAGCGGGAGTGAATACGCAGTATTTT
CASRFELAGVNTQYF
>13|TRBD1|NA|TRBV7-2|TRBJ1-1
TGTGCCAGCAGCTTGGGTTGGGACAGGGAAGCTTTCTTT
CASSLGWDREAFF
>17|NA|NA|TRBV19|TRBJ2-1
TGTGCCAGTAGTATCGGGACTAGAGGATCAGGGGGGTATGAGCAGTTCTTC
CASSIGTRGSGGYEQFF
>17|NA|NA|TRBV10-3|TRBJ2-1
TGTGCCATCAGTGAGTCGTTGGGGATTTTGGCCGCGGCCTACCAGTTCTTC
CAISESLGILAAAYQFF
>16|TRBD1|NA|TRBV5-1|TRBJ2-7
TGCGCCAGCAGCTTCTCTTGGGACAGGGGGTTAGGCGAGCAGTACTTC
CASSFSWDRGLGEQYF
>16|NA|NA|TRBV19|TRBJ1-4
TGTGCCAGTACCGTCGGCAGGGGAACAACTAATGAAAAACTGTTTTTT
CASTVGRGTTNEKLFF
>16|NA|NA|TRBV4-3|TRBJ2-1
TGCGCCAGCAGCCGACAAACAGGGCACTTTAACAATGAGCAGTTCTTC
CASSRQTGHFNNEQFF
>15|TRBD2|NA|TRBV6-2/TRBV6-3|TRBJ2-7
TGTGCCAGCAGTTACTCCACTAGCGGGAGGGACGAGCAGTACTTC
CASSYSTSGRDEQYF
>15|TRBD1|NA|TRBV7-9|TRBJ1-1
TGTGCCAGCAGAAGTGACAGGGGGGTGAACACTGAAGCTTTCTTT
CASRSDRGVNTEAFF
>13|TRBD1|NA|TRBV11-1|TRBJ1-5
TGTGCCAGCAGCCGGGACAGTTATCAGCCCCAGCATTTT
CASSRDSYQPQHF
>13|NA|NA|TRBV11-2|TRBJ2-1
TGTGCCAGCAGGGTCGGAGGGGTCGATGAGCAGTTCTTC
CASRVGGVDEQFF
>13|NA|NA|TRBV30|TRBJ2-2
TGTGCCTGGACCCGGACCCTCGACGGGGAGCTGTTTTTT
CAWTRTLDGELFF
>14|NA|NA|TRBV9|TRBJ2-3
TGTGCCAGCAGCGTAGGGGGTACAGTCGATACGCAGTATTTT
CASSVGGTVDTQYF
>16|TRBD2|NA|TRBV6-2/TRBV6-3|TRBJ2-7
TGTGCCAGCAGTCCCTACCCTAGCGGGAGCGTGTACGAGCAGTACTTC
CASSPYPSGSVYEQYF
>11|NA|NA|TRBV5-6|TRBJ1-1
TGTGCCAGCAGCTACTACACTGAAGCTTTCTTT
CASSYYTEAFF
>14|NA|NA|TRBV5-4|TRBJ1-6
TGTGCCAGCAGCTTGGATCACGACAATTCACCCCTCCACTTT
CASSLDHDNSPLHF
>16|NA|few|TRBV18|TRBJ2-7
TGTGCCAGCTCACCACGCGACGGCCCGAGCTCCTACGAGCAGTACTTC
CASSPRDGPSSYEQYF
>19|NA|NA|TRBV3-1/TRBV3-2|TRBJ1-5
TGTGCCAGCAGCCAAGAGGGCGGCAGGGGACCATATAGCAATCAGCCCCAGCATTTT
CASSQEGGRGPYSNQPQHF
>12|NA|NA|TRBV12-3/TRBV12-4|TRBJ1-3
TGTGCCAGCAGTTTGGGCGGAAACACCATATATTTT
CASSLGGNTIYF
>16|NA|NA|TRBV5-1|TRBJ2-3
TGCGCCAGCAGCTTGGGTCGGACCACAAACACAGATACGCAGTATTTT
CASSLGRTTNTDTQYF
>14|NA|NA|TRBV30|TRBJ1-1
TGTGCCTGGAGTGTAATGGGCTGGATCACTGAAGCTTTCTTT
CAWSVMGWITEAFF
>18|NA|NA|TRBV5-1|TRBJ1-2
TGCGCCAGCAGCTTGGCTGGGGACACCCGAGGGACTAACTATGGCTACACCTTC
CASSLAGDTRGTNYGYTF
>16|TRBD1|NA|TRBV10-3|TRBJ1-1
TGTGCCATCAGTGGGTACAGGGGGGGGGAGAACACTGAAGCTTTCTTT
CAISGYRGGENTEAFF
>12|NA|NA|TRBV7-9|TRBJ1-2
TGTGCCAGCAGCTCCCAGACGACTGGCTACACCTTC
CASSSQTTGYTF
>14|NA|NA|TRBV4-1|TRBJ2-7
TGCGCCAGCAGCCAGGAGACTATCTCCTACGAGCAGTACTTC
CASSQETISYEQYF
>14|NA|NA|TRBV27|TRBJ1-5
TGTGCCAGCAGTTTAGGGAGGGGAGGTCAGCCCCAGCATTTT
CASSLGRGGQPQHF